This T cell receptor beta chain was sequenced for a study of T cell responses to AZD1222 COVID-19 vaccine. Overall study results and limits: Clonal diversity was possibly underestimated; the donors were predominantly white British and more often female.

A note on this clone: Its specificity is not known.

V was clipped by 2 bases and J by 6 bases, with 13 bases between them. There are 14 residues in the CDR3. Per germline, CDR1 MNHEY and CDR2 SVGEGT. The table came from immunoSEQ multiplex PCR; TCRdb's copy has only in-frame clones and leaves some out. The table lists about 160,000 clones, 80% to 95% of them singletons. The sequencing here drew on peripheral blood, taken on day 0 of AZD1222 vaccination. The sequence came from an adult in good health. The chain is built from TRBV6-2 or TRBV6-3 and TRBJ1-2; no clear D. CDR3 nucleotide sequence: TGTGCCAGCAGTTACCTAACAGAAGCAGATGGCTACACCTTC. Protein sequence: CASSYLTEADGYTF.